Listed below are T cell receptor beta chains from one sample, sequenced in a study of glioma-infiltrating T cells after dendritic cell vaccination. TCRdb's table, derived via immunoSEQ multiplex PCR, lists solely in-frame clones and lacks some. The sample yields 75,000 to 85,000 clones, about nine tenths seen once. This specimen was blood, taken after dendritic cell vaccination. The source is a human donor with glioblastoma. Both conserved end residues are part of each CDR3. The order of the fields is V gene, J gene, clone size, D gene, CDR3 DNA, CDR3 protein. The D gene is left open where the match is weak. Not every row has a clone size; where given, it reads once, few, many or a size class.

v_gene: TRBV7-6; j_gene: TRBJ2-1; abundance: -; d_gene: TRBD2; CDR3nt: TGTGCCAGCAGCTTATTTGGGACTAGCGGGAGGACCGACAATGAGCAGTTCTTC; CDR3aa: CASSLFGTSGRTDNEQFF
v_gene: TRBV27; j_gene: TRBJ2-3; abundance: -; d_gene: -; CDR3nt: TGTGCCAGCCGAACAAGCACAGATACGCAGTATTTT; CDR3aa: CASRTSTDTQYF
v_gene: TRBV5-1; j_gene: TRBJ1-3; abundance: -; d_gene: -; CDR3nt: TGCGCCAGCAGCTTGGACAGTTCCGCTGGAAACACCATATATTTT; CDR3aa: CASSLDSSAGNTIYF
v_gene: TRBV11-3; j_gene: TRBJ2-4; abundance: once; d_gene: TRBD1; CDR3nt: TGTGCCAGCAGCCGTCCGGGGACAGCTAAAAACATTCAGTACTTC; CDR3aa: CASSRPGTAKNIQYF
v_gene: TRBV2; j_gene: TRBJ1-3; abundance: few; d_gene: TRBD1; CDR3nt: TGTGGAGCCGGGACAGCCGGAAACACCATATATTTT; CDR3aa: CGAGTAGNTIYF
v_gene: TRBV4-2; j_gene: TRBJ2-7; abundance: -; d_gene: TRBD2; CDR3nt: TGTGCCAGCAGCCAAGGACTAGCGGATACCTACGAGCAGTACTTC; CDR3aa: CASSQGLADTYEQYF
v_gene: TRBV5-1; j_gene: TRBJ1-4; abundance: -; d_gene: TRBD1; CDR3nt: TGCGCCAGCAGCTTGGGCGACAGGGGGTTGAATGAAAAACTGTTTTTT; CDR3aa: CASSLGDRGLNEKLFF
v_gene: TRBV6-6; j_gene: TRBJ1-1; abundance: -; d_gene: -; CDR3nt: TGTGCCAGCGTTAGGGGGTCATTGAACACTGAAGCTTTCTTT; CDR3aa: CASVRGSLNTEAFF
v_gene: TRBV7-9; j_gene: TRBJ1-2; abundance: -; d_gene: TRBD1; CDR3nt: TGTGCCAGCAGCCCACACCGGGACAGCGAAGACTATGGCTACACCTTC; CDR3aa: CASSPHRDSEDYGYTF
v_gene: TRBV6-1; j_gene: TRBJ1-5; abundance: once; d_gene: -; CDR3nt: TGTGCCAGCAGCGATCAGGGATTCAATCAGCCCCAGCATTTT; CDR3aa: CASSDQGFNQPQHF
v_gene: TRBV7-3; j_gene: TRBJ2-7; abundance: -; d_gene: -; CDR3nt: TGTGCCAGCAGCTCCCAACTATTGGGCGAGCAGTACTTC; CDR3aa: CASSSQLLGEQYF
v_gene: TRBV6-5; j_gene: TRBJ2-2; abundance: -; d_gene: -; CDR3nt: TGTGCCAGCAGTTACTTGGGGAGGAGCGGGGAGCTGTTTTTT; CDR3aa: CASSYLGRSGELFF
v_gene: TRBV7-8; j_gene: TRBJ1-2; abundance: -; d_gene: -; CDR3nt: TGTGCCAGCAGCTTAGGGGCGCGCGGTGCGGGGGGCTACACCTTC; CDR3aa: CASSLGARGAGGYTF
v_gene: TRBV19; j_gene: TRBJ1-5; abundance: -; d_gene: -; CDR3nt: TGTGCCAGTAGTAAGGGGATTAGCAATCAGCCCCAGCATTTT; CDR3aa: CASSKGISNQPQHF
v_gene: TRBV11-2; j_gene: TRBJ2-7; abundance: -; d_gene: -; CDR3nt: TGTGCCAGCAGCTTAGAGGCCAGCTCCTACGAGCAGTACTTC; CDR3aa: CASSLEASSYEQYF
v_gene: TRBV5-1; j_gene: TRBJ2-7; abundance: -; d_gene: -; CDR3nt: TGCGCCAGCAGCTTACCCGGGACCTACGAGCAGTACTTC; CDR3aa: CASSLPGTYEQYF
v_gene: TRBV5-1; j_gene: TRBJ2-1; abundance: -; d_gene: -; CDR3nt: TGCGCCAGCAGCTTGGTTCCGGGACAGAGGGGGGATAATGAGCAGTTCTTC; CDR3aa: CASSLVPGQRGDNEQFF
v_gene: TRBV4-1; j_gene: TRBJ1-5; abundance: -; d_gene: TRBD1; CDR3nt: TGCGCCAGCGGACAGGGTTTTTATCAGCCCCAGCATTTT; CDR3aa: CASGQGFYQPQHF
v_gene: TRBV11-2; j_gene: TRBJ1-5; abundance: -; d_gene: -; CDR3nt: TGTGCCAGCAGCCGACCCCGGGAACCGCCAAGTCGTGATCAGCCCCAGCATTTT; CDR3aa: CASSRPREPPSRDQPQHF
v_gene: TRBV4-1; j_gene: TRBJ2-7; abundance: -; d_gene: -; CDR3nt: TGCGCCAGCAGCCAAGATAGGGGACTCCACCGGTACTTC; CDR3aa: CASSQDRGLHRYF
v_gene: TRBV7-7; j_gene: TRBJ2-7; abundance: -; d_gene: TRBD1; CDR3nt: TGTGCCAGCAGCTTCCGGGACAGGGAGTACTTC; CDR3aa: CASSFRDREYF
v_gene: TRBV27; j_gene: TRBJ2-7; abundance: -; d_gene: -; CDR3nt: TGTGCCAGCAGGGGGATAGGGGGTGTGTACGAGCAGTACTTC; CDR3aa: CASRGIGGVYEQYF
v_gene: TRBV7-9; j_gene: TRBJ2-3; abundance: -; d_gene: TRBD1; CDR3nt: TGTGCCAGCCACCGGCAGGGGGCCGGGACAGATACGCAGTATTTT; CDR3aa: CASHRQGAGTDTQYF
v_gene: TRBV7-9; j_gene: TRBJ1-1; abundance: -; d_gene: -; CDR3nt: TGTGCCAGCAGCTCGGACAGAAACACTGAAGCTTTCTTT; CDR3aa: CASSSDRNTEAFF
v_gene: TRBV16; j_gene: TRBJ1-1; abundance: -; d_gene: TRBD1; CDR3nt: TGTGCCAGCAGCCCAGAGGGGGCGCGTCGGTCTGAAGCTTTCTTT; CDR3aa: CASSPEGARRSEAFF
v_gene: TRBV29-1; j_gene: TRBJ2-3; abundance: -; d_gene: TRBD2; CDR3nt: TGCAGCGTTGAAGGAGGGACTAGCGGGGCCACAGATACGCAGTATTTT; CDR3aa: CSVEGGTSGATDTQYF
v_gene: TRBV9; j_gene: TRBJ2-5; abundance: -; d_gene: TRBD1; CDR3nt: TGTGCCAGCAGCGTAGAGACAGGGTACCAAGAGACCCAGTACTTC; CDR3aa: CASSVETGYQETQYF
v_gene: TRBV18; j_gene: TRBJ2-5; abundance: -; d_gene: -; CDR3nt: TGTGCCAGCTCACCCCAGGGTAGGGAGACCCAGTACTTC; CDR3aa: CASSPQGRETQYF
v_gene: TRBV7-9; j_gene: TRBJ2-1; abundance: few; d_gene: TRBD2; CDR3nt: TGTGCCAGCAACCTCAGAGCGGGAGACTACAATGAGCAGTTCTTC; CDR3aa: CASNLRAGDYNEQFF
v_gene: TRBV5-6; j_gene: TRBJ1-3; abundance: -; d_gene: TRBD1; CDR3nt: TGTGCCAGCAGCTTAAGGGGGCCGGGAAACACCATATATTTT; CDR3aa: CASSLRGPGNTIYF
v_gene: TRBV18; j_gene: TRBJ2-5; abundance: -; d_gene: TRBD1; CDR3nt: TGTGCCAGCTCACCACGAACCGGGACAGGGGTTGAGACCCAGTACTTC; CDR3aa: CASSPRTGTGVETQYF
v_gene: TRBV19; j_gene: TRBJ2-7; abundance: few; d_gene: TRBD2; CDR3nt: TGTGCCAGTAGTGTCACAGGACTAGCGGGAGGGTCGAAGCAGTACTTC; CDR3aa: CASSVTGLAGGSKQYF
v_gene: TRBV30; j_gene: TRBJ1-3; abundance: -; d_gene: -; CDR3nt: TGTGCCTGGATTGGAGGCAGGACAGACTCTGGAAACACCATATATTTT; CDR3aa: CAWIGGRTDSGNTIYF
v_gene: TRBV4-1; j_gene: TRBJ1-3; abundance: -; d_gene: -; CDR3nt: TGCGCCAGCAGCCCCCCCCGGGAGAGGGTTGGAAACACCATATATTTT; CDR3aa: CASSPPRERVGNTIYF
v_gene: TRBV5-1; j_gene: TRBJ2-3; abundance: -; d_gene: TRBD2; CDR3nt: TGCGCCAGCAGCTTGGATGCCGGGGGGGCCACAGATACGCAGTATTTT; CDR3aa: CASSLDAGGATDTQYF
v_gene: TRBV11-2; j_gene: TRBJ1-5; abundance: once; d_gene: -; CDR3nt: TGTGCCAGCAGCCCAGGCCCCGGGGGGCAGCCCCAGCATTTT; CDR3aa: CASSPGPGGQPQHF
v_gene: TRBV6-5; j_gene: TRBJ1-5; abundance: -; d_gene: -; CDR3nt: TGTGCCAGCAGTTACCGGTATAGCAATCAGCCCCAGCATTTT; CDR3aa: CASSYRYSNQPQHF
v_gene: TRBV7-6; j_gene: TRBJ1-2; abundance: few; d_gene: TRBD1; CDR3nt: TGTGCCAGCAGCTTATCCGGGACAGGTGGTGGCTACACCTTC; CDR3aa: CASSLSGTGGGYTF
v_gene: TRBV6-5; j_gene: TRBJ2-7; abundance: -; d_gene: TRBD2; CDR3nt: TGTGCCAGCAGTTACCGGGTAGCGGGGCCCCACGAGCAGTACTTC; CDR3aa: CASSYRVAGPHEQYF
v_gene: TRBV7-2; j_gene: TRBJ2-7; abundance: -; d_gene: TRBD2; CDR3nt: TGTGCCAGCAGCTTAATGCCTAGCGGGAGGGCCGGCGAGCAGTACTTC; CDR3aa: CASSLMPSGRAGEQYF
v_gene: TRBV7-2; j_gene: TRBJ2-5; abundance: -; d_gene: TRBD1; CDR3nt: TGTGCCAGCAGCCTCTTGGGACAGAGTCAAGAGACCCAGTACTTC; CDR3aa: CASSLLGQSQETQYF
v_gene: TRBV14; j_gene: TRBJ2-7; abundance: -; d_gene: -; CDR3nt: TGTGCCAGCAGCCTCTCAGGGGGGACACCACTTTACGAGCAGTACTTC; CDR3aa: CASSLSGGTPLYEQYF
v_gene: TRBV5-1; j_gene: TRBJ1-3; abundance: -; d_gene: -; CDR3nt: TGCGCCAGCAGCTTGGCCCTAACCTCCTCTGGAAACACCATATATTTT; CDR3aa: CASSLALTSSGNTIYF
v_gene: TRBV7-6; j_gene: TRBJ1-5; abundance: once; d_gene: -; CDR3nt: TGTGCCAGCAGCTTAGAGGGGGGGCTTAGCAATCAGCCCCAGCATTTT; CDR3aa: CASSLEGGLSNQPQHF
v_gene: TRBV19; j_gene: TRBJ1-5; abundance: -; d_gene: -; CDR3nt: TGTGCCAGTAGTATGAATCTTCGAGAGCCCCAGCATTTT; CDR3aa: CASSMNLREPQHF
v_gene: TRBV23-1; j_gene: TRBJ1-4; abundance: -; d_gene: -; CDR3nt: TGCGCCAGCAGTCAATCTAACAGGGTCGCGACTAATGAAAAACTGTTTTTT; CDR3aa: CASSQSNRVATNEKLFF
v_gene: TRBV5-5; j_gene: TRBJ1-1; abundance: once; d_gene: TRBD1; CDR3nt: TGTGCCAGCAACCTGGTGGGGACAGGTCCCTCGGAAGCTTTCTTT; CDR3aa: CASNLVGTGPSEAFF
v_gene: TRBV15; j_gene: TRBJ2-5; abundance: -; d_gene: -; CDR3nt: TGTGCCACCAGCATTGCCCAAGGTAGCCGACAAGAGACCCAGTACTTC; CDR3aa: CATSIAQGSRQETQYF